This is a list of T cell receptor beta chains from one sample in a study of OX40 agonist ivuxolimab in advanced cancers. The data were produced by immunoSEQ multiplex PCR, yet TCRdb's version contains in-frame clones alone and is incomplete. Of about 62,000 clones listed, approximately 81% are singletons. Sequenced material: CD4+ or CD8+ T cells sorted from blood, taken in a trial of the OX40 agonist ivuxolimab. Source of these receptors: an adult with an advanced solid tumor such as melanoma, head and neck, liver or kidney cancer. Both conserved end residues are part of each CDR3. The order of the fields is J gene, D gene, clone size, V gene, CDR3 protein, CDR3 DNA. The D gene is left open where the match is weak. Size tells how often a clone was seen (once, few, many) or the class of an expanded clone, and some rows leave it out.

>TRBJ2-1|TRBD2|.|TRBV28
CASSFGTSGTNEQFF
TGTGCCAGCAGTTTTGGGACTAGCGGGACTAATGAGCAGTTCTTC
>TRBJ2-1|.|.|TRBV7-3
CASSLDSASYNEQFF
TGTGCCAGCAGCTTAGACTCGGCGTCCTACAATGAGCAGTTCTTC
>TRBJ1-5|TRBD1|.|TRBV7-9
CASSFTGGNQPQHF
TGTGCCAGCAGCTTTACAGGGGGCAATCAGCCCCAGCATTTT
>TRBJ2-3|.|.|TRBV10-2
CASSEGRMVIADTQYF
TGCGCCAGCAGTGAGGGGCGGATGGTAATAGCAGATACGCAGTATTTT
>TRBJ2-2|.|.|TRBV5-1
CASGSSNRELFF
TGCGCCAGCGGCTCGTCTAACCGGGAGCTGTTTTTT
>TRBJ2-6|.|.|TRBV2
CASSELRSGANVLTF
TGTGCCAGCAGTGAACTCCGCTCTGGGGCCAACGTCCTGACTTTC
>TRBJ1-2|TRBD1|.|TRBV28
CASRTPTGAPGGYTF
TGTGCCAGCAGGACACCGACAGGGGCCCCCGGCGGCTACACCTTC
>TRBJ1-4|.|.|TRBV28
CASSFPVGTNEKLFF
TGTGCCAGCAGTTTCCCCGTGGGCACTAATGAAAAACTGTTTTTT
>TRBJ1-2|TRBD1|.|TRBV7-2
CASSLMGQGARDGYTF
TGTGCCAGCAGCTTAATGGGGCAGGGGGCGAGGGATGGCTACACCTTC
>TRBJ1-4|.|.|TRBV4-1
CASSQELDRRDEKLFF
TGCGCCAGCAGCCAAGAACTTGACAGACGGGATGAAAAACTGTTTTTT
>TRBJ1-1|TRBD1|.|TRBV18
CASSPPVGPTGAEAFF
TGTGCCAGCTCACCACCGGTAGGGCCGACAGGGGCTGAAGCTTTCTTT
>TRBJ2-5|TRBD2|.|TRBV19
CASSITGGASTQYF
TGTGCCAGTAGTATCACCGGGGGGGCTTCAACCCAGTACTTC
>TRBJ2-1|TRBD2|.|TRBV28
CASSPWTSRPDKRYNEQFF
TGTGCCAGCAGTCCCTGGACTAGCCGCCCGGATAAGCGTTACAATGAGCAGTTCTTC
>TRBJ2-1|TRBD2|.|TRBV9
CASSVVSGSYNEQFF
TGTGCCAGCAGCGTCGTTAGCGGGAGTTACAATGAGCAGTTCTTC
>TRBJ2-1|TRBD2|.|TRBV2
CANKKASGGLYEQFF
TGTGCCAACAAAAAAGCTAGCGGGGGTTTATATGAGCAGTTCTTC
>TRBJ2-5|.|.|TRBV7-2
CASSSMSETQYF
TGTGCCAGCAGTTCAATGTCGGAGACCCAGTACTTC
>TRBJ1-1|.|.|TRBV21-1
CASSSRWVAEAFF
TGTGCCAGCAGCTCCCGGTGGGTGGCTGAAGCTTTCTTT
>TRBJ1-1|.|.|TRBV29-1
CSVAGGAANTEAFF
TGCAGCGTTGCCGGGGGGGCGGCCAACACTGAAGCTTTCTTT
>TRBJ2-7|.|.|TRBV6-1
CASAEVWGGGEQYF
TGTGCCAGCGCCGAGGTTTGGGGGGGCGGCGAGCAGTACTTC
>TRBJ2-7|.|once|TRBV2
CASVSTSMSSYEQYF
TGTGCCAGCGTTTCTACGAGCATGAGCTCCTACGAGCAGTACTTC
>TRBJ2-7|.|.|TRBV10-3
CAISGQGAYEQYF
TGTGCCATCAGTGGGCAGGGCGCTTACGAGCAGTACTTC
>TRBJ2-1|.|once|TRBV11-2
CASSLAAGTEQFF
TGTGCCAGCAGCTTAGCCGCGGGAACTGAGCAGTTCTTC
>TRBJ1-5|.|few|TRBV7-8
CASSRNGGGRQPQHF
TGTGCCAGCAGCCGAAATGGAGGGGGGAGACAGCCCCAGCATTTT
>TRBJ1-2|.|.|TRBV9
CASSVEATNYGYTF
TGTGCCAGCAGCGTCGAGGCAACTAACTATGGCTACACCTTC
>TRBJ2-1|.|.|TRBV7-9
CASSHNQELVQFF
TGTGCCAGCAGCCACAACCAGGAGCTCGTGCAGTTCTTC
>TRBJ2-3|.|.|TRBV7-7
CASSLDGGGDTQYF
TGTGCTAGCAGCTTAGATGGAGGTGGGGATACGCAGTATTTT
>TRBJ2-5|.|.|TRBV30
CAWKGGKETQYF
TGTGCCTGGAAAGGAGGAAAAGAGACCCAGTACTTC